Detailed here is one TCR beta chain. Its target is unknown. CDR3 length: 14 amino acids. Germline CDR1 MDHEN, CDR2 SYDVKM. Germline trimming cut 6 bases from V and 5 bases from J; bases unmatched to any gene: 7. The data derive from a study of T cell repertoires in cytomegalovirus infection. Points from the study as a whole: HLA-C-restricted TCR beta clonotypes specific for CMV led the ex vivo response.

MiXCR, applied by TCRdb to the reads, yields one record per CDR3 protein. The sample shows roughly 220,000 distinct CDR3 sequences, 35% to 40% of them seen only once. This specimen was CD8+ T cells from cultured PBMCs, taken from culture after CMV antigen stimulation. The genes are TRBV28 and TRBJ2-4; 7 bases fit TRBD1. This TCR came from a human donor in good health (CMV status not recorded). Some clones in this sample may be carry-over from other donors' samples. The CDR3 is CASSWGQSENIQYF. The CDR3 DNA reads as TGTGCCAGCAGCTGGGGACAGTCGGAAAACATTCAGTACTTC.